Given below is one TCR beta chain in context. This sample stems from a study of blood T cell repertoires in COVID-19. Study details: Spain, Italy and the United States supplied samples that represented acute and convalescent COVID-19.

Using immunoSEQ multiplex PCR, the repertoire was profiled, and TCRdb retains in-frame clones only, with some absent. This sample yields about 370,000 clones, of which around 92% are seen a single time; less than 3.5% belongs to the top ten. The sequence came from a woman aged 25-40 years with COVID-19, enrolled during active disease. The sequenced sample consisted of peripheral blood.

CDR3 coding DNA: TGTGCCAGCAGCTCGGGACAGAAGCTCCACTTT. This translates into CASSSGQKLHF. This chain links TRBV7-9 with TRBJ1-6; 7 nucleotides align to TRBD1. CDR1 and CDR2 (germline): SEHNR, FQNEAQ (reference sequence). Germline trimming cut 4 bases from V and 16 bases from J; bases unmatched to any gene: 4. The CDR3 contains 11 residues.